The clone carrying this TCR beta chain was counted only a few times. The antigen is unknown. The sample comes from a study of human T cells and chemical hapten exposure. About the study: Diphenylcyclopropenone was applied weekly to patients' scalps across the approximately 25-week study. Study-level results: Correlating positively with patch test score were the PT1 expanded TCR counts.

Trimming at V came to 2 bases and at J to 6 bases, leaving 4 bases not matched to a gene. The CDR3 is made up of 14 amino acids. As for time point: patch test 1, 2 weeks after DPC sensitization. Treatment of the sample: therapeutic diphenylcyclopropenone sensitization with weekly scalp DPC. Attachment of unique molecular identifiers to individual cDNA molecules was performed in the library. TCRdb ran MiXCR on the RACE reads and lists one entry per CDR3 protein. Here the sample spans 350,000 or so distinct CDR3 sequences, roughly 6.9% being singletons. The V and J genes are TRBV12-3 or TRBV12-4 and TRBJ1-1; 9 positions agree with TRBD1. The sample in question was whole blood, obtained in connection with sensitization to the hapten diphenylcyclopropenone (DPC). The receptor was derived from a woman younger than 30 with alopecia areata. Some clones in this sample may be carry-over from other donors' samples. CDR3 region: CASSLKQGAAEAFF. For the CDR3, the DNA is TGTGCCAGCAGTTTAAAACAGGGGGCGGCTGAAGCTTTCTTT.